The following is a T cell receptor (beta chain) sequence with its context. No antigen is known for it. Data came from immunoSEQ multiplex PCR; TCRdb stores just in-frame clones and leaves some out. The data contain about 28,000 clones, around 85% of them singletons. The data belong to a study of PD-1 blockade in classical Hodgkin lymphoma. Findings and caveats of the study: No one has yet defined what causes the repertoire differences, which may be disease activity or prior therapy. Whereas CD4+ TCR diversity had risen significantly by C4D1, CD8+ TCR diversity had not. Newly diagnosed patients and complete responders had comparable diversity at baseline.

With V trimmed by 3 bases and J by 0 bases, 5 bases remained unmatched. The CDR3 has 16 amino acids. Germline CDR1 and CDR2: SGHAT and FQDESV (reference sequence). Time point of the sample: cycle 4 day 1 (C4D1), after more than 5 weeks of nivolumab. Each patient's relapse followed autologous stem cell transplantation, and brentuximab vedotin exposure varied. Thawed PBMCs underwent magnetic negative selection to yield purified CD4+ T cells. Sequenced material: CD4+ T cells from blood, taken before the fourth cycle of nivolumab. This chain links TRBV11-1 with TRBJ1-3, with TRBD1 matching over 7 bases. The receptor was isolated from a human donor with classical Hodgkin lymphoma. The CDR3 nucleotides read TGTGCCAGCAGCTTTTGGGACAGCGGCTCTGGAAACACCATATATTTT. Protein sequence: CASSFWDSGSGNTIYF.